The clone carrying this T cell receptor beta chain was recorded only once. Antigen: not known. The sample comes from a study of blood T cells in healthy people across ages. Germline-derived CDR1 and CDR2 are SNHLY and FYNNEI. Trimming shortened V by 6 bases and J by 2 bases, and 14 bases separated the two germline ends. This CDR3 is built from 16 residues. General study results and limits: When set beside aged donors, long-lived donors presented more naive CD4+ cells and higher diversity. It was found that TCR beta diversity correlated strongly with the percentage of naive T cells.

PBMCs were isolated at a quantity of at least 7 million per sample. Through a sample-barcoded 5' primer and a J-beta primer mix, a second PCR was run for roughly 6 to 12 cycles. TCRdb re-called the 5' RACE reads through MiXCR, storing one row per CDR3 protein. The profile shows about 1,500,000 distinct CDR3 sequences, about 43% of them singletons. This clonotype originated in a woman aged 18-30 years in good health. Sequencing input: blood. The V gene is TRBV2, the J gene TRBJ1-6; D is possibly TRBD1 (6 bases). CDR3 bases: TGTGCCAGCAGAGCTACAGGGAACCCCTATAATTCACCCCTCCACTTT. It is translated as CASRATGNPYNSPLHF.